This T cell receptor beta chain was captured by sequencing in a study of OX40 agonist ivuxolimab in advanced cancers. Study at large: Each patient was given ivuxolimab into a vein every 2 weeks, at 0.01 to 10 mg/kg. Those enrolled were 82.7% male, with a mean age of roughly 62 years and ages from about 20 to 85. Study outcomes and limitations: Low normalized clonal expansion also occurred in some nonresponding patients.

The data were produced by immunoSEQ multiplex PCR, yet TCRdb's version contains in-frame clones alone and is incomplete. The repertoire holds 75,000 to 95,000 clones, with about 91% as singletons. Germline CDR1 reads DFQATT; CDR2 reads SNEGSKA (reference sequence). This CDR3 comprises 11 residues. V was clipped by 5 bases and J by 10 bases, with 12 bases between them. Prior autoimmune disease or systemic immunosuppression barred patients. To note about this clone: Antigen: not known.

The V and J genes are TRBV20-1 and TRBJ2-1; no definite D call. This material consisted of CD4+ or CD8+ T cells sorted from blood, taken in a trial of the OX40 agonist ivuxolimab. The origin of this receptor is an adult with an advanced solid tumor such as melanoma, head and neck, liver or kidney cancer. The CDR3 is CSAGPNREQFF. The CDR3 region has the DNA TGCAGTGCTGGGCCGAATAGAGAGCAGTTCTTC.